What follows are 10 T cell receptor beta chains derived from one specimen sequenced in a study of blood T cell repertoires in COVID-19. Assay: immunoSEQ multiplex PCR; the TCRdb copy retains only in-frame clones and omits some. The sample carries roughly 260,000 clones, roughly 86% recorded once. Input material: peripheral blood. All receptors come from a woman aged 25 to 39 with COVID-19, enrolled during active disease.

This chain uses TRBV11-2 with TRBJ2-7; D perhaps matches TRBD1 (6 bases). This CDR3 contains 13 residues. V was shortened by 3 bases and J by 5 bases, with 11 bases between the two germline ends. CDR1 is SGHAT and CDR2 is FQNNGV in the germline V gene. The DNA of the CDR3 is TGTGCCAGCAGCTTTGGGGGCGAAAACGAGCAGTACTTC. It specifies CASSFGGENEQYF.

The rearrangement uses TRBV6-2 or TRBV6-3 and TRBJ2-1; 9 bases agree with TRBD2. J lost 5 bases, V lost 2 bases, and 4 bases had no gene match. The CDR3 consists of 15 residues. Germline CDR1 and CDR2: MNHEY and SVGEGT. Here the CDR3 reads CASSYAREGDNEQFF. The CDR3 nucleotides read TGTGCCAGCAGTTACGCGCGGGAGGGCGACAATGAGCAGTTCTTC.

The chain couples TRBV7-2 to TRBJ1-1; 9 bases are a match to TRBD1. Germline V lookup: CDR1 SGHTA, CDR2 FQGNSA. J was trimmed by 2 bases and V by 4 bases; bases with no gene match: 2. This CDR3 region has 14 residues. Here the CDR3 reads CASSWTGDNTEAFF. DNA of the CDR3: TGTGCCAGCAGCTGGACAGGGGATAACACTGAAGCTTTCTTT. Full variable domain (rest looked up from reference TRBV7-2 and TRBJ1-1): GAGVSQSPSNKVTEKGKDVELRCDPISGHTALYWYRQSLGQGLEFLIYFQGNSAPDKSGLPSDRFSAERTGGSVSTLTIQRTQQEDSAVYLCASSWTGDNTEAFFGQGTRLTVV.

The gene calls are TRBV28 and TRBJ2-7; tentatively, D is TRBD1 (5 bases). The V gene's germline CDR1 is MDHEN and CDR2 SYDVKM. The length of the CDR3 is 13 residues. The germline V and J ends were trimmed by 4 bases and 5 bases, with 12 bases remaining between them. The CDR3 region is CASSYPSTDEQYF. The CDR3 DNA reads TGTGCCAGCAGTTACCCCTCGACAGACGAGCAGTACTTC.

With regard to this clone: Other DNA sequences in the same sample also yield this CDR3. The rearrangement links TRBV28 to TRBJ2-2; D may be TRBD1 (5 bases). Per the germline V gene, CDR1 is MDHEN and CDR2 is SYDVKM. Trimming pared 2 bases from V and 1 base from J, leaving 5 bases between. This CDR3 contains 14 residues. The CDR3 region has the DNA TGTGCCAGCAGTTTAGGACAGAACACCGGGGAGCTGTTTTTT. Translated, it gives CASSLGQNTGELFF.

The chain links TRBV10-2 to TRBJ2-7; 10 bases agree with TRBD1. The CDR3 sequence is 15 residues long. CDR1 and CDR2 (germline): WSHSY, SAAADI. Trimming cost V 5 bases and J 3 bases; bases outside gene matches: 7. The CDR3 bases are TGCGCCAGCAGTAAAGGCCGGGACAGGGGCTACGAGCAGTACTTC. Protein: CASSKGRDRGYEQYF.

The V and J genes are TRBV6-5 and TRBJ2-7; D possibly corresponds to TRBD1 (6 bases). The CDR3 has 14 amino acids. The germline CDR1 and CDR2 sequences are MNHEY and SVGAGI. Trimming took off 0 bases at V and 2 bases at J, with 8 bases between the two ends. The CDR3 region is CASSYSRTAYEQYF. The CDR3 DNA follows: TGTGCCAGCAGTTACTCGAGGACAGCCTACGAGCAGTACTTC.

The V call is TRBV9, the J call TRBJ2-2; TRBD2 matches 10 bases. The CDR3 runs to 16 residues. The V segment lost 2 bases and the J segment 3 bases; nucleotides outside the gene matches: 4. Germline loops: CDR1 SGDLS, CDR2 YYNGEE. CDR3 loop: CASSVQLAGYTGELFF. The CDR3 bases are TGTGCCAGCAGCGTGCAACTAGCGGGGTACACCGGGGAGCTGTTTTTT.

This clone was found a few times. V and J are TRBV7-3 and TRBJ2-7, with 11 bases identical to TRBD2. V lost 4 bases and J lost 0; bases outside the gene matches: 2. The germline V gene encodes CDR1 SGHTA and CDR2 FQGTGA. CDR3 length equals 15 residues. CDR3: CASSSTSGSSYEQYF. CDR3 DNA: TGTGCCAGCAGCTCCACTAGCGGGAGCTCCTACGAGCAGTACTTC.

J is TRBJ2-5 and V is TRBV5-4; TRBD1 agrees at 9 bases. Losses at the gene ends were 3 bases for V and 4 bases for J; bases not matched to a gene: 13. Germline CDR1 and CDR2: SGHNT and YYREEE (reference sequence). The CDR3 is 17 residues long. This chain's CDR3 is CASSWGQGRSGRETQYF. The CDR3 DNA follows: TGTGCCAGCAGCTGGGGACAGGGACGGAGTGGTAGAGAGACCCAGTACTTC.